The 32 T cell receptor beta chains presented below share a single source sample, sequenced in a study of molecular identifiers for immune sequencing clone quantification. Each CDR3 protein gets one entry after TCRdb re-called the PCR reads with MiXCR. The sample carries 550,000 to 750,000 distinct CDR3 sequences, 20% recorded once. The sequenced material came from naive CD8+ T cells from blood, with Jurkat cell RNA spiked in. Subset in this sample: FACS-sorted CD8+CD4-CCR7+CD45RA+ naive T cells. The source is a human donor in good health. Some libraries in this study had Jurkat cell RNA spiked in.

This chain's CDR3 is CATSTPSGVGNQPQHF. The CDR3, as DNA: TGTGCCACCAGCACCCCGTCAGGGGTCGGCAATCAGCCCCAGCATTTT. The V gene is TRBV15, the J gene TRBJ1-5; TRBD1 is a possible D gene (6 bases). V was shortened by 4 bases and J by 2 bases, with 15 bases between the two germline ends. The germline V gene encodes CDR1 LNHNV and CDR2 YYDKDF (reference sequence). There are 16 residues in the CDR3.

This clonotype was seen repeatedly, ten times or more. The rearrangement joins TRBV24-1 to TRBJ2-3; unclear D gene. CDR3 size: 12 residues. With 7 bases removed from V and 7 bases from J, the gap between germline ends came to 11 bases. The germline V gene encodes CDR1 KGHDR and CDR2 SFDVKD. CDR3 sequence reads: CATRGNEHTQYF. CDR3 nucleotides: TGTGCCACCAGGGGCAATGAACATACGCAGTATTTT.

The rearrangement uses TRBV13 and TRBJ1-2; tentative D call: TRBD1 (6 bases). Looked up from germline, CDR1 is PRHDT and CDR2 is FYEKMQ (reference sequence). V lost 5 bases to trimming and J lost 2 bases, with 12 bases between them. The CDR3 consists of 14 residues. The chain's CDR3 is CASSPGTSNYGYTF. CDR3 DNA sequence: TGTGCCAGCAGCCCCGGGACAAGCAACTATGGCTACACCTTC.

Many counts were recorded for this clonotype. The DNA of the CDR3 is TGCGCCAGCAGCGGACAGGGGAGGGCCGCCACAGATACGCAGTATTTT. Translation: CASSGQGRAATDTQYF. V is TRBV4-1 and J is TRBJ2-3; 9 positions match TRBD1. The CDR3 has 16 amino acids. V trimming: 5 bases; J trimming: 2 bases; junction bases outside the gene matches: 8. Germline loops: CDR1 MGHRA, CDR2 YSYEKL.

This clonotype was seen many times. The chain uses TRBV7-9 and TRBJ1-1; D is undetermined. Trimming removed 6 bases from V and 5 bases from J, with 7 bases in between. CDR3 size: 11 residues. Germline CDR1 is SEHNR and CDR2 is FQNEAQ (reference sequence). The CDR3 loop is CASRHRTEAFF. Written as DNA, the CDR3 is TGTGCCAGCAGACACCGGACTGAAGCTTTCTTT.

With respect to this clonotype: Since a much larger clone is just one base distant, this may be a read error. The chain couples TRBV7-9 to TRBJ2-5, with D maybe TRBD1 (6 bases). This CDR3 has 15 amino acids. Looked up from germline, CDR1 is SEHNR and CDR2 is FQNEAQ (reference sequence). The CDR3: CAGSTLSAGAETQYF. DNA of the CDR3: TGTGCCGGCAGCACCTTATCGGCAGGGGCAGAGACCCAGTACTTC.

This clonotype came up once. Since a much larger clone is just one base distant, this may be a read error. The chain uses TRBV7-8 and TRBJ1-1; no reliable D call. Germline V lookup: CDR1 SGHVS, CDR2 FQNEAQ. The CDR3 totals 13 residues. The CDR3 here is CATGDTWGTEASF. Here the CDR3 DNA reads TGTGCCACGGGAGACACTTGGGGAACTGAAGCTTCCTTT.

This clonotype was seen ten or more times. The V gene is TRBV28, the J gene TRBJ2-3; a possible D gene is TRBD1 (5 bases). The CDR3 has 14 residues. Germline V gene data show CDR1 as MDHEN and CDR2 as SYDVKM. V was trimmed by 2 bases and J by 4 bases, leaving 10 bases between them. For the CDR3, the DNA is TGTGCCAGCAGTTTAGCAGGGTTTGCAGATACGCAGTATTTT. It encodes CASSLAGFADTQYF.

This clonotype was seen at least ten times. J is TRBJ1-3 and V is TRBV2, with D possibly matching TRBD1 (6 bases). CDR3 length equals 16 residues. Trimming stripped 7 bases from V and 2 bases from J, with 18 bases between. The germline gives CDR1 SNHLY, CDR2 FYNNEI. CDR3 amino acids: CASTGAGGGTGNTIYF. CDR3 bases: TGTGCCAGCACCGGGGCCGGCGGGGGCACTGGAAACACCATATATTTT.

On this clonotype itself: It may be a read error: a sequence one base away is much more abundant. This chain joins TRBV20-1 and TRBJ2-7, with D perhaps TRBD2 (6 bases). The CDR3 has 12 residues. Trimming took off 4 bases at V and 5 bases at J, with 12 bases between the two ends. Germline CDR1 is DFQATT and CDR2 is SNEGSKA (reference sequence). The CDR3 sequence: CSAKGLTHEQYF. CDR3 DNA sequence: TGCAGTGCTAAGGGACTGACCCACGAGCAGTACTTC.

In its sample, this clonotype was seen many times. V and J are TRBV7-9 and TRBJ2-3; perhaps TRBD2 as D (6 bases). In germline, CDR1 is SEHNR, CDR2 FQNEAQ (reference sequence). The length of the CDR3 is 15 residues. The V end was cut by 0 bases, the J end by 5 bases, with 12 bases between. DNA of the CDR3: TGTGCCAGCAGCTTAGCGGCGGGGACTTTAGATACGCAGTATTTT. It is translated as CASSLAAGTLDTQYF.

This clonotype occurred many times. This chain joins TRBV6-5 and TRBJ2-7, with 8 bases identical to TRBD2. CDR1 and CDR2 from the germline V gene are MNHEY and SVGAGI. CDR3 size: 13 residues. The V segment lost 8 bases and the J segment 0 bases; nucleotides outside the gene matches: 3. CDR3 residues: CASGAGGSYEQYF. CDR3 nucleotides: TGTGCCAGCGGCGCGGGGGGCTCCTACGAGCAGTACTTC.

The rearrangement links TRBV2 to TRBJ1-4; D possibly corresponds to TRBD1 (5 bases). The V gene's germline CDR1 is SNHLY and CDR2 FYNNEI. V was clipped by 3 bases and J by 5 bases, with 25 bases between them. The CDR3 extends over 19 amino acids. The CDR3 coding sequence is TGTGCCAGCAGTGAGCTCGACGACAGAACCATCGCCGGAAATGAAAAACTGTTTTTT. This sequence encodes CASSELDDRTIAGNEKLFF.

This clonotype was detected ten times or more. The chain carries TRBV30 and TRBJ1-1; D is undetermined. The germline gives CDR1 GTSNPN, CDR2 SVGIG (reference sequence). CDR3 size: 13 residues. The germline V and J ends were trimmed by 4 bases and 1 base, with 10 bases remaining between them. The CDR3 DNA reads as TGTGCCTGGACGGATAGTTGGAACACTGAAGCTTTCTTT. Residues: CAWTDSWNTEAFF.

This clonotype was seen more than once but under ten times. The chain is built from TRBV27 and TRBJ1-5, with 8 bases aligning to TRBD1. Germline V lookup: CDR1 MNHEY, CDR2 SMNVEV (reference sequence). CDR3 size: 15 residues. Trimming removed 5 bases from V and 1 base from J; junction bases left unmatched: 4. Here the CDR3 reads CASSAGQVSNQPQHF. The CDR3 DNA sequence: TGTGCCAGCAGTGCGGGACAGGTGAGCAATCAGCCCCAGCATTTT.

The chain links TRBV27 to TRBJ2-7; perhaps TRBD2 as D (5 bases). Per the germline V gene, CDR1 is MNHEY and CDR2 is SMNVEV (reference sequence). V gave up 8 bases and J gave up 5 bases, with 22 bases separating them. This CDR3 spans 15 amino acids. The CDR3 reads CASGPTGVVVHEQYF. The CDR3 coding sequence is TGTGCCAGCGGACCCACCGGGGTAGTGGTCCACGAGCAGTACTTC.

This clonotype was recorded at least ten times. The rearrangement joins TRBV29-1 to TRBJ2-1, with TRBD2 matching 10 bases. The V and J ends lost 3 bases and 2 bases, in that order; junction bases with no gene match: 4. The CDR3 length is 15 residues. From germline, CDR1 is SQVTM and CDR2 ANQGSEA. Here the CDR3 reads CSVDGTSGAYNEQFF. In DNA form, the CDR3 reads TGCAGCGTTGATGGAACTAGCGGGGCCTACAATGAGCAGTTCTTC.

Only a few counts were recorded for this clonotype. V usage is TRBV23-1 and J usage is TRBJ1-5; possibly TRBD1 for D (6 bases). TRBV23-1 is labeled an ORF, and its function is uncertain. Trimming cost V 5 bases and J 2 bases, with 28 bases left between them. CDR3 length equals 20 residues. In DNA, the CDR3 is TGCGCCAGCAGTAAAGATGGGGGGCCTACAGGGAATTCTGGCAATCAGCCCCAGCATTTT. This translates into CASSKDGGPTGNSGNQPQHF.

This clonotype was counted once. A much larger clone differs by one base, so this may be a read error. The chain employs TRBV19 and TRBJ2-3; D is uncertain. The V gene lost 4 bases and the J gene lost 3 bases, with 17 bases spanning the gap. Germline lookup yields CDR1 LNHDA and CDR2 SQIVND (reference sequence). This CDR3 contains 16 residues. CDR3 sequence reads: CASSTLLLRRTDTQYF. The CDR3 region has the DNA TGTGCCAGTAGTACCCTTCTTCTACGGAGAACAGATACGCAGTATTTT.

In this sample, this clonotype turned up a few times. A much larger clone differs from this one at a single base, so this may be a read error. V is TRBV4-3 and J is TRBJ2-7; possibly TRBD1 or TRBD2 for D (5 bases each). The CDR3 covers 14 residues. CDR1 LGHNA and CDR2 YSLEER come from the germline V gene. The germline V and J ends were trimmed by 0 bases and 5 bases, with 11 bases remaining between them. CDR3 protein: CASSQDLGTHEQYF. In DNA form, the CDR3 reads TGCGCCAGCAGCCAAGATTTGGGGACCCACGAGCAGTACTTC.

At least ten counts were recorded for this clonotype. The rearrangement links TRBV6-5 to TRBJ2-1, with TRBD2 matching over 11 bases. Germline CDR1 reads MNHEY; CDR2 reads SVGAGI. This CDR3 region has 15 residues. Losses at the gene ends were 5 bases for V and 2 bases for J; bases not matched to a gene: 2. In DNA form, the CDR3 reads TGTGCCAGCAGTCAACTAGCGGGGGCCTACAATGAGCAGTTCTTC. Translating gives CASSQLAGAYNEQFF.

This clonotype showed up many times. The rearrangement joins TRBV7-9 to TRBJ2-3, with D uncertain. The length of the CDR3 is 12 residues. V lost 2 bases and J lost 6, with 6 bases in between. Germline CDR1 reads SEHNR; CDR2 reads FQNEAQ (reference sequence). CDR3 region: CASSLSLDTQYF. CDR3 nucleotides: TGTGCCAGCAGCTTATCGCTGGATACGCAGTATTTT.

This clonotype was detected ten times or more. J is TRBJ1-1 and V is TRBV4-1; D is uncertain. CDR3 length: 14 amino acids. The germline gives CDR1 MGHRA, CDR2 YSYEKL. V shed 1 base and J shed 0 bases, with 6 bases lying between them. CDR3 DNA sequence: TGCGCCAGCAGCCAAGTGAACGTGAACACTGAAGCTTTCTTT. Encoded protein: CASSQVNVNTEAFF.

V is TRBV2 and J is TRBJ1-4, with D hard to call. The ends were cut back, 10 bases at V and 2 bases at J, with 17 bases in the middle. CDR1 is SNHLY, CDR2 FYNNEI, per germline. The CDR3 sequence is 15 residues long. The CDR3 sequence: CANGLQQATNEKLFF. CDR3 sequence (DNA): TGTGCCAACGGTCTTCAGCAGGCCACTAATGAAAAACTGTTTTTT.

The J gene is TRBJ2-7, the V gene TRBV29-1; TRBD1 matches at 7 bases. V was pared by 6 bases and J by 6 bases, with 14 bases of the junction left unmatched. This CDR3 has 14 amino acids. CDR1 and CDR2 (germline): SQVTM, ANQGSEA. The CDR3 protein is CSVVHRGSLSEQYF. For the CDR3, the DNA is TGCAGCGTCGTCCACAGGGGATCGTTGAGCGAGCAGTACTTC.

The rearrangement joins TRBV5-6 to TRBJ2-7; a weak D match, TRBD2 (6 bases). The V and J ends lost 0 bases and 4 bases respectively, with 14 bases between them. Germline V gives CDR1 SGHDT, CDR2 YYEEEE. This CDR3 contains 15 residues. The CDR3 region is CASSLVGLTLYEQYF. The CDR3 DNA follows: TGTGCCAGCAGCTTGGTGGGACTTACCCTGTACGAGCAGTACTTC.

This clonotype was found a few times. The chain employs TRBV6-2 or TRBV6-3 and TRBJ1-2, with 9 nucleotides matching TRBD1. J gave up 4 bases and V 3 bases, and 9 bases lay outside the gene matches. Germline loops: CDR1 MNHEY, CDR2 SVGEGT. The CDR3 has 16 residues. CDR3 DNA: TGTGCCAGCAGTTATTTCCGGACAGGGGTTACCTATGGCTACACCTTC. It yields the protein CASSYFRTGVTYGYTF.

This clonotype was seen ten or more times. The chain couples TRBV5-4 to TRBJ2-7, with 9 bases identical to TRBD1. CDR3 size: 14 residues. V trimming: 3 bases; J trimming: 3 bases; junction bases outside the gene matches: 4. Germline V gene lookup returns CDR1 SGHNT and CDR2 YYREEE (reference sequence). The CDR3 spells CASSYGQGNYEQYF. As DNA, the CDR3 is TGTGCCAGCAGCTACGGACAGGGGAACTACGAGCAGTACTTC.

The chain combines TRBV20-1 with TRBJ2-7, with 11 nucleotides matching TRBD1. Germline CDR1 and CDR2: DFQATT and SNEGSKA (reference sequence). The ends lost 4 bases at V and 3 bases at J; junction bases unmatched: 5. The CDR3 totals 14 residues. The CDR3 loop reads CSATRTGGFYEQYF. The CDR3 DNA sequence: TGCAGTGCTACCCGGACAGGGGGCTTCTACGAGCAGTACTTC.

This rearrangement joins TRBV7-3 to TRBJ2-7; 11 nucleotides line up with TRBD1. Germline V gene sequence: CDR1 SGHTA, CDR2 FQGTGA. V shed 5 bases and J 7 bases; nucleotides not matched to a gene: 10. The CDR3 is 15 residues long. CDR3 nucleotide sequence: TGTGCCAGCAGCCCCCCCTTGGACAGGGGGCATGAGCAGTACTTC. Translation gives CASSPPLDRGHEQYF.

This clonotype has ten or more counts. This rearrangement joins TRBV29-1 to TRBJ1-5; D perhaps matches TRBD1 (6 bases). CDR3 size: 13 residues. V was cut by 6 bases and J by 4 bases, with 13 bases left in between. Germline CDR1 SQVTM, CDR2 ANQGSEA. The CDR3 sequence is CSVDGGRNQPQHF. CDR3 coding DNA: TGCAGCGTCGACGGGGGGCGTAATCAGCCCCAGCATTTT.

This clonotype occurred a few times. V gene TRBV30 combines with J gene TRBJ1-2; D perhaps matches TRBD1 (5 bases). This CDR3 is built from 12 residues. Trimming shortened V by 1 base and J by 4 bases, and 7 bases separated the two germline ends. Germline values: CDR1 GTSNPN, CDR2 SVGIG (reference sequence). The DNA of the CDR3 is TGTGCCTGGAGTGCAGACAGCTATGGCTACACCTTC. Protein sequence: CAWSADSYGYTF.